This T cell receptor (beta chain) stems from a study of T cells after yellow fever vaccination (dated by TCRdb to about 2019). Regarding the complete study: The SMART-Seq v4 Ultra Low Input RNA kit was used to prepare libraries from fractions with low cell numbers. To track T-cell clones before and after primary and booster YFV17D yellow fever vaccination, bulk TCR alpha and beta repertoires were sequenced longitudinally. Two healthy male donors, one aged 18 to 29 and one aged 30 to 40 years, were included in the cohort. Blood was drawn at multiple timepoints before and after primary and secondary immunization, with bulk PBMC replicates and cell subsets isolated.

What the authors observed across the whole study: FACS-sorted repertoires could contain abundant contaminating clonotypes from the bulk population, so computational filtering was required. Most clones expanded after primary vaccination (96% of CD4 and around 88% of CD8) were re-detected after the booster, suggesting that broad memory maintenance occurred. Because the study included only a couple of donors, the extent to which the findings can be generalized is limited. Compared with the primary T-cell response, the secondary T-cell response was weaker but faster, peaking on day 5 rather than day 15. A small share of clonotypes was detected in both CD4 and CD8 compartments, with the overlap likely arising from convergent recombination.

Taken with the paper, the label for treatment or condition translates to: live attenuated yellow fever vaccine strain. At each blood-draw timepoint, two biological replicates of bulk PBMCs were collected. PBMCs were isolated from peripheral blood using a standard Ficoll-Paque protocol. RNA was extracted with TriZol from bulk PBMCs, CD4 and CD8 fractions, and dextramer-positive and dextramer-negative fractions. Sequences SGHRS (CDR1) and YFSETQ (CDR2) are obtained from the germline V gene. The CDR3 covers 15 residues, taking in both the cysteine and the phenylalanine. CDR3 DNA only is kept here, 45 bases in frame from base 1. V was cut back by 1 base and J by 3 bases, leaving a gap of 10 bases between them. Worth noting for this clonotype: It lacks a known antigen. No clone much larger than this one lies a single base away; base qualities are absent.

TCR cDNA was made using 5'RACE template switching, a step that added a universal primer site and unique molecular identifiers. Priming for cDNA synthesis came from both the TCR alpha and TCR beta constant segments. Library amplification involved two PCR steps, and the second step added sample barcodes and sequencing adapters. Sequencing of libraries was performed on Illumina HiSeq 2500 (2x100 bp) or NovaSeq (2x150 bp). The paper's data handling went like this. MIGEC was used to demultiplex reads and collapse the reads into UMI consensus sequences, and MiXCR was used for V(D)J alignment. Using edgeR on replicate PBMC samples, clonotypes were called vaccine-responding if FDR was below 0.01 and the log2 fold change was above 5 up to day 15. CD4 or CD8 identity was assigned to each bulk clonotype according to whether the clonotype was present at higher abundance in the sequenced CD4 repertoire or the sequenced CD8 repertoire. The public reads were reanalyzed by TCRdb: fastp trimming at Q25, MiXCR alignment, in-frame beta chains only. Each entry merges the rows of one CDR3 protein and shows their most common DNA and genes. These V and J calls derive from TCRdb rather than the authors' analysis. Across this sample there are a few hundred thousand distinct CDR3 sequences, with 6.2% seen only once. The ten largest clones take up approximately 16% of the sample.

This receptor chain uses TRBV5-1 and TRBJ2-2, with no reliable assignment of the D segment. Source: PBMCs, taken 5 days after the yellow fever booster vaccination. The clonotype was recovered from a man between 25 and 39 years old who received the YFV17D yellow fever vaccine. The CDR3 protein: CASSLWDRDTGELFF. The sequence in DNA is TGCGCCAGCAGCTTGTGGGATCGGGACACCGGGGAGCTGTTTTTT.